The present T cell receptor beta chain was sequenced within a study of blood T cells in healthy people across ages. Study conclusions and caveats: Among T cells, TCR beta diversity per million cells dropped roughly linearly as age rose. Naive and antigen-experienced cells could not be conclusively compared, given unsorted PBMCs. The CMV status of each donor remained undetermined, and this could have confounded shifts in expanded clonotypes.

With respect to this clonotype: Its antigen is as yet unknown.

The CDR3 has 14 amino acids. The V gene's germline CDR1 is SNHLY and CDR2 FYNNEI. Unmatched junction bases numbered 4, after V lost 4 bases and J lost 4 bases. It was with a sample-barcoded 5' primer and a J-beta primer mix that a second PCR of roughly 7 to 12 cycles was run. A template-switch adaptor containing 12 random nucleotides labeled each cDNA molecule. TCRdb called the 5' RACE reads again in MiXCR, with one record for every CDR3 protein. Of about 1,500,000 distinct CDR3 sequences in the sample, around 39% were seen once. The TCR was taken from a woman between 18 and 29 years old in good health. The sequenced material came from blood. The rearrangement links TRBV2 to TRBJ1-1; 9 bases fit TRBD1. CDR3 DNA: TGTGCCAGCAGTGCCGGGACAGGGAGCACTGAAGCTTTCTTT. Translated, it gives CASSAGTGSTEAFF. The complete variable domain, with remaining parts taken from reference TRBV2 and TRBJ1-1, reads EPEVTQTPSHQVTQMGQEVILRCVPISNHLYFYWYRQILGQKVEFLVSFYNNEISEKSEIFDDQFSVERPDGSNFTLKIRSTKLEDSAMYFCASSAGTGSTEAFFGQGTRLTVV.